This TCR beta chain appears in the sequencing data of a study of naive and memory T cell subsets. Findings and limits, study-wide: Naive repertoires, especially CD8, held a few larger clonotypes, possibly memory cells re-expressing CD45RA.

An equimolar mix of two oligonucleotides served as the beta constant-region primer for TRBC1 and TRBC2. Ligated cDNA was amplified by four rounds of PCR with nested alpha and beta constant-region primers and SP2. A single record per CDR3 protein comes from TCRdb applying MiXCR to the UMI-ligation and nested PCR reads. This sample has approximately 150,000 distinct CDR3 sequences; about 23% occur once, and the top ten carry 0.11%. Germline V gene sequence: CDR1 MNHEY, CDR2 SVGAGI. CDR3 size: 14 residues. Trimming removed 6 bases from V and 0 bases from J, with 10 bases in between. A note on this clonotype: Its antigen is currently unknown.

Separate alpha and beta amplification began at the second PCR step. The sequenced material came from naive CD4+ T cells from blood. The TCR originated in a human donor in good health. The V call is TRBV6-5, the J call TRBJ2-3, with a possible D match to TRBD2 (5 bases). CDR3 in DNA: TGTGCCAGCAGAAAAAGCGGAAGCACAGATACGCAGTATTTT. It is translated as CASRKSGSTDTQYF.